The rows below give T cell receptor beta chains drawn from one sample of a study of control samples from healthy donors and cancer patients. Assay: immunoSEQ multiplex PCR; the TCRdb copy retains only in-frame clones and omits some. The table lists about 120,000 clones, about 87% of them singletons, with roughly 3.3% in the top ten. Sequencing was carried out using blood. These receptors came from a man aged 35-49 years in good health. Both conserved end residues are part of each CDR3. D genes are given only for firm matches. A clone size is listed for some rows: how often the clone was seen (once, few, many), or a class if it is expanded.

clone_size | j_call | d_call | v_call | cdr3_nt | cdr3_aa
. | TRBJ2-6 | . | TRBV5-1 | TGCGCCAGCAGCTGGACGGACACTAAAACTGGGGCCAACGTCCTGACTTTC | CASSWTDTKTGANVLTF
. | TRBJ1-6 | . | TRBV12-3/TRBV12-4 | TGTGCCAGCAAGGACACAGGGAATTCACCCCTCCACTTT | CASKDTGNSPLHF
. | TRBJ1-1 | . | TRBV4-2 | TGTGCCAGCAGCTCACGGCTGAACACTGAAGCTTTCTTT | CASSSRLNTEAFF
. | TRBJ1-1 | TRBD1 | TRBV5-4 | TGTGCCAGCAGCAAATCGACAGGGGGCCAAACTGAAGCTTTCTTT | CASSKSTGGQTEAFF
few | TRBJ1-4 | TRBD1 | TRBV5-1 | TGCGCCAGCAGCCCTTCCACAGGGGATGAAAAACTGTTTTTT | CASSPSTGDEKLFF
. | TRBJ1-6 | . | TRBV11-3 | TGTGCCAGCAGCTTAGGGGGTGTATATTCACCCCTCCACTTT | CASSLGGVYSPLHF
. | TRBJ2-1 | TRBD2 | TRBV6-2/TRBV6-3 | TGTGCCAGCAGTTACTCGATTGCGGGGGGTACTTACAATGAGCAGTTCTTC | CASSYSIAGGTYNEQFF
. | TRBJ1-5 | . | TRBV19 | TGTGCCAGTAGTCTAGTGGGCCTAGGGGGTCAGCCCCAGCATTTT | CASSLVGLGGQPQHF
. | TRBJ1-6 | . | TRBV4-1 | TGCGCCAGCAGCCAAGGGACGTATAATTCACCCCTCCACTTT | CASSQGTYNSPLHF
. | TRBJ1-1 | . | TRBV21-1 | TGTGCCAGCAGCAAAAGGCCGAGGGGTAAGACTGAAGCTTTCTTT | CASSKRPRGKTEAFF
. | TRBJ2-7 | . | TRBV7-9 | TGTGCCAGCAGCGGGAAGGGGCAGACCTACGAGCAGTACTTC | CASSGKGQTYEQYF
once | TRBJ2-3 | . | TRBV2 | TGTGCCAGCAGCTGGCGGGGAGCAGATACGCAGTATTTT | CASSWRGADTQYF
. | TRBJ2-1 | TRBD2 | TRBV5-5 | TGTGCCAGCAGCTGGAGCGGGGGAAACAATGAGCAGTTCTTC | CASSWSGGNNEQFF
. | TRBJ2-3 | . | TRBV6-2/TRBV6-3 | TGTGCCAGCAGCGACCATAGCACAGATACGCAGTATTTT | CASSDHSTDTQYF
once | TRBJ1-2 | . | TRBV4-3 | TGCGCCAGCAGCCAAGGACTCGGTTATGAAGGAACCTATGGCTACACCTTC | CASSQGLGYEGTYGYTF
few | TRBJ1-1 | . | TRBV3-1/TRBV3-2 | TGTGCCAGCAGCCCCAAGCGGGGGGGAAACACTGAAGCTTTCTTT | CASSPKRGGNTEAFF
. | TRBJ2-1 | . | TRBV5-1 | TGCGCCAGCAGCTTGGCCGGGGTCTACTCCTACAATGAGCAGTTCTTC | CASSLAGVYSYNEQFF
. | TRBJ1-2 | TRBD1 | TRBV15 | TGTGCCACCAGCTTCCAGACAGGGGGAAACTATGGCTACACCTTC | CATSFQTGGNYGYTF
. | TRBJ1-2 | . | TRBV14 | TGTGCCAGCAGCCAAGTCGGAGGGATAAATATCTATGGCTACACCTTC | CASSQVGGINIYGYTF
. | TRBJ2-6 | TRBD1 | TRBV7-9 | TGTGCCAGCAGCTTACGACAGGGGAAGAGACCTGGGGCCAACGTCCTGACTTTC | CASSLRQGKRPGANVLTF
. | TRBJ2-3 | TRBD2 | TRBV24-1 | TGTGCCACCAAAACAAGACTAGCGGCTACAGATACGCAGTATTTT | CATKTRLAATDTQYF
. | TRBJ1-2 | . | TRBV7-2 | TGTGCCAGCAGCCAACGAAATGGCTACACCTTC | CASSQRNGYTF
once | TRBJ1-5 | . | TRBV21-1 | TGTGCCAGCAGCGTTCCAAACCCTGGGCCCCAGCATTTT | CASSVPNPGPQHF
. | TRBJ2-2 | TRBD2 | TRBV3-1/TRBV3-2 | TGTGCCAGCAGCCTCGGGACTAGCGGCACCGGGGAGCTGTTTTTT | CASSLGTSGTGELFF
few | TRBJ1-2 | . | TRBV28 | TGTGCCAGCAGCACACTACGGGCTAACTATGGCTACACCTTC | CASSTLRANYGYTF
. | TRBJ2-7 | . | TRBV27 | TGTGCCAGCAGCCGGGATAGCCGGGGTACGCGGGTCTACGAGCAGTACTTC | CASSRDSRGTRVYEQYF
. | TRBJ2-7 | . | TRBV4-1 | TGCGCCAGCAGCCCTTACCCCGCCCGGGATCCTACCTACGAGCAGTACTTC | CASSPYPARDPTYEQYF
. | TRBJ2-3 | TRBD2 | TRBV18 | TGTGCCAGCTCACCTGGGCAGCGGGGGGGCCGGAATTTT | CASSPGQRGGRNF
once | TRBJ2-1 | . | TRBV27 | TGTGCCAGCAAGACATTCCCCTACAATGAGCAGTTCTTC | CASKTFPYNEQFF
. | TRBJ1-5 | . | TRBV15 | TGTGCCACCAGCAGAGATTTGGAGCCCCAGCATTTT | CATSRDLEPQHF
once | TRBJ2-7 | . | TRBV9 | TGTGCCAGCAGCGTAGGACAGGGAGGCGAGCAGTACTTC | CASSVGQGGEQYF
. | TRBJ1-2 | TRBD1 | TRBV2 | TGTGCCAGCAGTGCGGACAGGGAGTATGGCTACACCTTC | CASSADREYGYTF
. | TRBJ1-2 | . | TRBV18 | TGTGCCAGCTCGCAGGAAGCTAACTATGGCTACACCTTC | CASSQEANYGYTF
. | TRBJ2-2 | . | TRBV19 | TGTGCCAGTAGTATCTACTTTAACACCGGGGAGCTGTTTTTT | CASSIYFNTGELFF
few | TRBJ2-7 | . | TRBV5-8 | TGTGCCAGCAGCGGGAGGTACGAGCAGTACTTC | CASSGRYEQYF
. | TRBJ1-1 | . | TRBV28 | TGTGCCAGCAGGGGGCAGTTGGACACTGAAGCTTTCTTT | CASRGQLDTEAFF
once | TRBJ1-4 | . | TRBV7-2 | TGTGCCAGCAGCTCTCAGATAGGGGTTCTGTTTTTT | CASSSQIGVLFF